Each of the 21 T cell receptor beta chains below was sequenced from the same sample in a study of T-cell reconstitution after alpha-beta-depleted transplantation in children. Preparation of the TCRbeta library involved a method that used unique molecular identifiers. One entry per CDR3 protein, called by TCRdb with MiXCR from the PCR reads. The sample contains 600,000 to 700,000 distinct CDR3 sequences, 10% to 15% of which appear only once. Here the sequenced sample was PBMCs, taken before TCRalphabeta/CD19-depleted stem cell transplant. All receptors come from a girl under 10 years old with congenital amegakaryocytic thrombocytopenia, due to receive a stem cell transplant.

The chain combines TRBV29-1 with TRBJ2-1, with 8 bases lining up with TRBD2. The germline V gene has CDR1 SQVTM and CDR2 ANQGSEA. The CDR3 runs to 12 residues. V lost 7 bases, J lost 7 bases, and 6 bases stayed unmatched. The CDR3 nucleotides read TGCAGCGGAAATAGCGGGGCGAATGAGCAGTTCTTC. It encodes CSGNSGANEQFF.

For this clonotype: A read error may be the cause here, since a much bigger clone is one base away. The CDR3 region is CATSLWDSNQPLHF. As DNA, the CDR3 is TGTGCCACCAGTCTGTGGGATAGCAATCAGCCCCTGCATTTT. V usage is TRBV24-1 and J usage is TRBJ1-5; no firm D call. In germline, CDR1 is KGHDR, CDR2 SFDVKD. This CDR3 region has 14 residues.

This clonotype was seen many times. The chain employs TRBV7-3 and TRBJ2-1, with D uncertain. The CDR3 covers 14 residues. CDR1 SGHTA and CDR2 FQGTGA come from the germline V gene. The V end was cut by 2 bases, the J end by 7 bases, with 12 bases between. The CDR3 reads CASSLVVDSNEQFF. The CDR3 nucleotides are TGTGCCAGCAGCTTAGTAGTTGACTCAAATGAGCAGTTCTTC.

The V call is TRBV6-1, the J call TRBJ2-7, with D tentatively TRBD1 or TRBD2 (5 bases each). Deletions cut 6 bases from V and 4 bases from J, with 13 bases between. The CDR3 has 13 amino acids. In germline, CDR1 is MNHNS, CDR2 SASEGT. The CDR3 loop reads CASRPGPAYEQYF. CDR3 sequence (DNA): TGTGCCAGCAGACCGGGACCCGCATACGAGCAGTACTTC.

This clonotype was observed many times. The chain carries TRBV5-1 and TRBJ2-7; 7 positions agree with TRBD2. The CDR3 has 13 amino acids. Germline CDR1 reads SGHRS; CDR2 reads YFSETQ. V shed 6 bases and J 0 bases; nucleotides not matched to a gene: 3. The CDR3 nucleotides are TGCGCCAGCATGCGGGAGAGCTCCTACGAGCAGTACTTC. It encodes CASMRESSYEQYF.

This clonotype was seen ten or more times. This chain uses TRBV12-3 or TRBV12-4 with TRBJ2-1; D may be TRBD1 (5 bases). CDR3 length: 13 amino acids. Between the trimmed V and J ends, which lost 1 base and 8 bases, there was a span of 9 bases. In DNA form, the CDR3 reads TGTGCCAGCAGTTTAGAGGGGATGGATGAGCAGTTCTTC. Protein sequence: CASSLEGMDEQFF.

This chain joins TRBV12-3 or TRBV12-4 and TRBJ1-2, with 9 bases lining up with TRBD1. The V and J ends lost 7 bases and 12 bases, in that order; junction bases with no gene match: 12. The CDR3 runs 13 residues. The CDR3 nucleotides read TGTGCCAGCAAAAGGACAGGGGCAGGGGGCGACACCTTC. Translated: CASKRTGAGGDTF.

Regarding this clonotype: A much larger clone lies one base from this, so it may be a read error. The CDR3 here is CASSPISGRTTVIAKNIQYF. The CDR3, as DNA: TGTGCCAGCAGCCCAATTAGCGGGAGGACAACGGTAATCGCCAAAAACATTCAGTACTTC. The gene calls are TRBV21-1 and TRBJ2-4; TRBD2 is the table's D call and was not checked against the DNA. TRBV21-1 counts as a pseudogene. The CDR3 contains 20 residues.

This clonotype was seen ten or more times. The chain links TRBV29-1 to TRBJ2-7, with 7 bases aligning to TRBD1. The CDR3 loop spans 15 amino acids. J was trimmed by 0 bases and V by 7 bases; bases with no gene match: 12. Germline assignment: CDR1 SQVTM and CDR2 ANQGSEA. CDR3 nucleotides: TGCAGCGCAAGTACAGGGGTCCAGAGCTCCTACGAGCAGTACTTC. It is translated as CSASTGVQSSYEQYF.

This clonotype has only a few counts. The CDR3 loop reads CASSQRTSANTGELFF. CDR3 sequence (DNA): TGTGCCAGCAGCCAACGGACTAGCGCGAACACCGGGGAGCTGTTTTTT. The rearrangement links TRBV14 to TRBJ2-2; 9 nucleotides agree with TRBD2. Germline CDR1 reads SGHDN; CDR2 reads FVKESK. The CDR3 covers 16 residues. The V gene end was trimmed by 2 bases and the J gene end by 0 bases; junction bases not matched to a gene: 1.

This clonotype was recorded a few times. This chain links TRBV24-1 with TRBJ2-1, with unresolved D. In germline, CDR1 is KGHDR, CDR2 SFDVKD. V dropped 5 bases and J dropped 3 bases, with 10 bases sitting between them. The CDR3 runs 14 residues. CDR3 nucleotides: TGTGCCACCAGTGGCTTTTGGGACTACAATGAGCAGTTCTTC. Translated: CATSGFWDYNEQFF.

This clonotype was seen at least ten times. The chain employs TRBV7-9 and TRBJ2-1, with TRBD1 matching 9 bases. Germline V CDR1 and CDR2: SEHNR, FQNEAQ (reference sequence). The CDR3 loop spans 15 amino acids. The V gene end was trimmed by 6 bases and the J gene end by 6 bases; junction bases not matched to a gene: 9. CDR3 sequence reads: CASRYGTGITNEQFF. CDR3 in DNA: TGTGCCAGCAGGTACGGGACAGGGATAACCAATGAGCAGTTCTTC. The variable domain in full, with the rest retrieved from reference TRBV7-9 and TRBJ2-1, is DTGVSQNPRHKITKRGQNVTFRCDPISEHNRLYWYRQTLGQGPEFLTYFQNEAQLEKSRLLSDRFSAERPKGSFSTLEIQRTEQGDSAMYLCASRYGTGITNEQFFGPGTRLTVL.

Details on this clonotype: It may be a read error: a sequence one base away is much more abundant. The chain carries TRBV12-3 or TRBV12-4 and TRBJ2-3; D unclear. The CDR3 runs 13 residues. The CDR3 sequence: CASSLSVADAQYF. In nucleotides, the CDR3 is TGTGCCAGCAGTTTAAGCGTCGCAGATGCGCAGTATTTT.

The chain's CDR3 is CASSATLAGGHNEQFF. The CDR3 DNA sequence: TGTGCCAGCAGTGCCACGCTTGCGGGAGGGCACAATGAGCAGTTCTTC. V is TRBV25-1 and J is TRBJ2-1; 9 bases are a match to TRBD2. CDR3 length: 16 amino acids. The germline V gene has CDR1 MGHDK and CDR2 SYGVNS. J gave up 5 bases and V 4 bases, and 9 bases lay outside the gene matches.

The sample holds many counts of this clonotype. V is TRBV29-1 and J is TRBJ2-1; D gene uncertain. CDR1 is SQVTM and CDR2 is ANQGSEA in the germline V gene. The germline V and J ends were trimmed by 2 bases and 2 bases, with 10 bases remaining between them. This CDR3 is 14 amino acids long. The CDR3 DNA follows: TGCAGCGTTGAATCAGTTCCGGCCTACAATGAGCAGTTCTTC. Translating gives CSVESVPAYNEQFF.

This clonotype was counted at least ten times. This sequence joins TRBV27 and TRBJ2-7, with 10 bases aligning to TRBD2. Germline CDR1 MNHEY, CDR2 SMNVEV (reference sequence). The CDR3 contains 17 residues. Trimming removed 5 bases from V and 3 bases from J; junction bases left unmatched: 13. The CDR3 bases are TGTGCCAGCAGTCCAGCCCAGCGGGAGGGGGCCATCTACGAGCAGTACTTC. Its protein is CASSPAQREGAIYEQYF.

This clonotype appeared many times. CDR3 amino acids: CASSLRPGQDYGYTF. In nucleotides, the CDR3 is TGCGCCAGCAGCTTGCGGCCGGGGCAAGACTATGGCTACACCTTC. The gene calls are TRBV5-1 and TRBJ1-2; D is perhaps TRBD1 (5 bases). Trimming shortened V by 1 base and J by 3 bases, and 13 bases separated the two germline ends. CDR3 length equals 15 residues. The germline gives CDR1 SGHRS, CDR2 YFSETQ.

This clonotype has a handful of counts. The chain carries TRBV20-1 and TRBJ2-7; maybe TRBD2 (5 bases). Germline V gene data show CDR1 as DFQATT and CDR2 as SNEGSKA (reference sequence). The CDR3 has 13 amino acids. The V end lost 6 bases, the J end lost 0 bases, and 12 bases lay between the germline ends. The CDR3 bases are TGCAGTGCCCCCACTAGGCCCTCCTACGAGCAGTACTTC. It yields the protein CSAPTRPSYEQYF.

This clonotype was recorded at least ten times. The gene calls are TRBV27 and TRBJ2-1; no clear D gene. Trimming took off 4 bases at V and 4 bases at J, with 14 bases between the two ends. Per the germline V gene, CDR1 is MNHEY and CDR2 is SMNVEV (reference sequence). There are 15 residues in the CDR3. CDR3 in amino acids: CASSWTASLYNEQFF. The CDR3 DNA follows: TGTGCCAGCAGTTGGACGGCCAGTTTGTACAATGAGCAGTTCTTC.

This clonotype was observed a handful of times. The J gene is TRBJ2-3, the V gene TRBV7-2; no definite D call. V was clipped by 2 bases and J by 1 base, with 13 bases between them. The germline CDR1 and CDR2 sequences are SGHTA and FQGNSA. There are 16 residues in the CDR3. The CDR3, as DNA: TGTGCCAGCAGCTTATTGGGCAACGTTGGCACAGATACGCAGTATTTT. Translated, it gives CASSLLGNVGTDTQYF.

The count of this clonotype is one. At one end the junction does not follow the germline gene, possibly because of a read error. The chain links TRBV4-1 to TRBJ2-1; 9 positions agree with TRBD2. The CDR3 contains 16 residues. The germline gives CDR1 MGHRA, CDR2 YSYEKL. The CDR3 DNA follows: TGCGCCAGCAGCCAAGTGAGTAGCGGGAGAATCAATGAGGAGTTCTTC. Protein product: CASSQVSSGRINEEFF.